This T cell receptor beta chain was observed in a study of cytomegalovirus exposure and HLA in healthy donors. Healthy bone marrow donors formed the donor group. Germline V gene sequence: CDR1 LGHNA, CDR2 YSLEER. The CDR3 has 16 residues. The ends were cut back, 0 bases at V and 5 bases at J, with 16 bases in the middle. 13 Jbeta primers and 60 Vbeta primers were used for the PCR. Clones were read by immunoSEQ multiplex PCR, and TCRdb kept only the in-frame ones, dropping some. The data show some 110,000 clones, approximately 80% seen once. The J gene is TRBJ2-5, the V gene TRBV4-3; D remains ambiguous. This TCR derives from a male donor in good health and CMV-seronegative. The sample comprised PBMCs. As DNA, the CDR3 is TGCGCCAGCAGCCAAGATTACAACGTATGGAGCGAGACCCAGTACTTC. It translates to CASSQDYNVWSETQYF.